Listed below are T cell receptor beta chains from one sample, sequenced in a study of T cells in Graves' hyperthyroidism and ophthalmopathy. TCRdb reanalysed the multiplex PCR reads using MiXCR and keeps one entry per CDR3 protein. This sample carries hundreds of thousands of distinct CDR3 sequences, over 12% of them seen once, and the ten largest clones take roughly a fifth. Sequencing input: blood. The receptors come from a woman aged 60-75 years with Graves' ophthalmopathy. Each CDR3 is given with its conserved first and last residue. A D gene is named only where the DNA matches it firmly. Size is stated for part of the rows, as once, few or many counts, or as a class when the clone is expanded.

V gene	D gene	J gene	clone size	CDR3 protein	CDR3 DNA
TRBV30	.	TRBJ2-5	many	CAWSQETQYF	TGTGCCTGGAGTCAGGAGACCCAGTACTTC
TRBV20-1	.	TRBJ2-5	many	CSAVSEETQYF	TGCAGTGCCGTCAGTGAAGAGACCCAGTACTTC
TRBV28	TRBD2	TRBJ2-1	many	CASSAGLAGRSEQFF	TGTGCCAGCAGCGCGGGACTAGCGGGAAGGAGTGAGCAGTTCTTC
TRBV12-3/TRBV12-4	.	TRBJ2-2	.	CASSLSLSGVWGLDTGELFF	TGTGCCAGCAGTTTAAGTCTGTCTGGTGTCTGGGGGCTTGACACCGGGGAGCTGTTTTTT
TRBV15	TRBD1	TRBJ2-7	.	CSTSRDRTGSYEQYF	TGTTCCACCAGCAGGGACCGGACAGGGAGCTACGAGCAGTACTTC
TRBV20-1	TRBD2	TRBJ2-5	.	CSAHGLAGGHGRETQYF	TGCAGTGCTCACGGGCTCGCGGGAGGGCATGGGCGGGAGACCCAGTACTTC
TRBV9	.	TRBJ2-3	few	CASSFDVGGDTQYF	TGTGCCAGCAGCTTCGACGTGGGAGGAGATACGCAGTATTTT
TRBV19	.	TRBJ1-5	.	CASSINGKNQPQHF	TGTGCCAGTAGTATTAACGGAAAGAATCAGCCCCAGCATTTT
TRBV7-9	.	TRBJ2-3	many	CASSLVGGDTQYF	TGTGCCAGCAGCTTAGTTGGAGGAGATACGCAGTATTTT
TRBV20-1	.	TRBJ2-7	many	CSARVAERADYEQYF	TGCAGTGCTAGAGTCGCGGAGAGGGCGGACTACGAGCAGTACTTC
TRBV5-5	TRBD1	TRBJ2-3	many	CASSPWVPGQESTDTQYF	TGTGCCAGCAGCCCTTGGGTACCGGGACAGGAATCCACAGATACGCAGTATTTT
TRBV18	.	TRBJ2-7	many	CASSSRDGTYEQYF	TGTGCCAGCTCATCCCGGGACGGCACCTACGAGCAGTACTTC
TRBV20-1	.	TRBJ2-7	many	CSARVGGKSGYEQYF	TGCAGTGCTAGGGTAGGCGGGAAGAGCGGGTACGAGCAGTACTTC
TRBV12-5	.	TRBJ2-7	few	CASGLIRTGGYEQYF	TGTGCTAGTGGTTTGATTAGGACAGGAGGGTACGAGCAGTACTTC
TRBV5-4	.	TRBJ2-7	few	CASSLMGTGSYEQYF	TGTGCCAGCAGCTTGATGGGGACTGGCTCCTACGAGCAGTACTTC
TRBV12-5	TRBD2	TRBJ2-1	.	CASGLGLAGSYNEQFF	TGTGCTAGTGGTTTGGGACTAGCGGGCTCCTACAATGAGCAGTTCTTC
TRBV12-3/TRBV12-4	.	TRBJ1-2	many	CASSSGSTNYGYTF	TGTGCCAGCAGTTCAGGGTCCACAAACTATGGCTACACCTTC
TRBV5-1	.	TRBJ2-5	few	CASSLETEETQYF	TGCGCCAGCAGCTTGGAGACAGAAGAGACCCAGTACTTC
TRBV5-5	.	TRBJ2-2	many	CASSLGETNTGELFF	TGCGCCAGCAGCTTGGGGGAAACGAACACCGGGGAGCTGTTTTTT
TRBV5-1	TRBD2	TRBJ2-5	few	CASSFSSGRLETQYF	TGCGCCAGCAGCTTTTCTAGCGGGAGACTGGAGACCCAGTACTTC
TRBV10-3	.	TRBJ2-7	many	CAISVQGLYEQYF	TGTGCCATCAGTGTACAGGGACTCTACGAGCAGTACTTC
TRBV2	.	TRBJ1-1	many	CASTPGQGLPRGTEAFF	TGTGCCAGCACCCCCGGGCAGGGGCTCCCCCGCGGCACTGAAGCTTTCTTT
TRBV20-1	.	TRBJ1-1	many	CSARGGRRAEAFF	TGCAGTGCTAGAGGGGGCCGCAGGGCGGAAGCTTTCTTT
TRBV28	.	TRBJ2-7	many	CASLRLKPYEQYF	TGTGCCAGCCTAAGACTCAAACCCTACGAGCAGTACTTC
TRBV4-2	TRBD1	TRBJ1-3	few	CASSLDLQGAGNTIYF	TGTGCCAGCAGCCTAGACCTCCAGGGGGCTGGAAACACCATATATTTT
TRBV25-1	.	TRBJ2-5	.	CASSKGGERRETQYF	TGTGCCAGCAGCAAAGGAGGGGAAAGGCGGGAGACCCAGTACTTC
TRBV9	TRBD2	TRBJ2-1	many	CASSVGLAGVNEQFF	TGTGCCAGCAGCGTGGGACTAGCGGGAGTCAATGAGCAGTTCTTC
TRBV9	TRBD2	TRBJ2-1	.	CASSIGTSRDDEQFF	TGTGCCAGCAGCATAGGGACTAGCCGGGACGATGAGCAGTTCTTC
TRBV2	.	TRBJ2-1	.	CASSSGVTYNEQFF	TGTGCCAGCAGTTCAGGGGTGACCTACAATGAGCAGTTCTTC
TRBV10-1	.	TRBJ2-3	few	CASSGGSDTQYF	TGCGCCAGCAGTGGGGGTTCAGATACGCAGTATTTT
TRBV4-1	TRBD2	TRBJ2-2	few	CASSQDKTSGLNTGELFF	TGCGCCAGCAGCCAAGATAAGACTAGCGGTTTAAACACCGGGGAGCTGTTTTTT
TRBV19	.	TRBJ1-5	.	CASTTRRASPEPQHF	TGTGCCAGTACCACAAGGAGGGCCTCTCCCGAGCCCCAGCATTTT
TRBV19	.	TRBJ1-6	many	CASSPDRTNSPLHF	TGTGCCAGTAGCCCTGACAGGACGAATTCACCCCTCCACTTT
TRBV20-1	.	TRBJ2-2	.	CSASSPNTGELFF	TGCAGTGCAAGTTCCCCGAACACCGGGGAGCTGTTTTTT
TRBV12-5	.	TRBJ2-3	few	CASGDSTDTQYF	TGTGCTAGTGGTGACAGCACAGATACGCAGTATTTT
TRBV27	TRBD1	TRBJ1-5	many	CASSDRDNGQPQHF	TGTGCCAGCAGCGACAGGGATAATGGTCAGCCCCAGCATTTT
TRBV18	.	TRBJ2-7	many	CASSTQAYEQYF	TGTGCCAGCTCAACCCAGGCCTACGAGCAGTACTTC
TRBV18	TRBD1	TRBJ1-6	many	CASSPTGGYSPLHF	TGTGCCAGCTCACCGACAGGGGGCTATTCACCCCTCCACTTT
TRBV27	.	TRBJ1-2	many	CASSFGGSYGYTF	TGTGCCAGCAGTTTCGGGGGTTCCTATGGCTACACCTTC
TRBV7-9	.	TRBJ2-7	many	CASSLEGRYEQYF	TGTGCCAGCAGCTTAGAGGGTCGCTACGAGCAGTACTTC
TRBV4-2	.	TRBJ2-1	few	CASSQVGYEQFF	TGTGCCAGCAGCCAAGTGGGGTATGAGCAGTTCTTC
TRBV18	.	TRBJ2-2	few	CASSPLARSNTGELFF	TGTGCCAGCTCACCACTGGCCAGATCTAACACCGGGGAGCTGTTTTTT
TRBV20-1	TRBD2	TRBJ2-1	.	CSARGEAGGVDEQFF	TGCAGTGCTAGGGGGGAAGCGGGAGGGGTGGATGAGCAGTTCTTC
TRBV19	TRBD2	TRBJ2-1	few	CASSSRGLAGGSYNEQFF	TGTGCCAGTAGTTCCCGCGGACTAGCGGGAGGGTCCTACAATGAGCAGTTCTTC
TRBV28	.	TRBJ1-6	.	CASSPSTGTNNSPLHF	TGTGCCAGCAGTCCCTCAACCGGGACCAATAATTCACCCCTCCACTTT
TRBV20-1	.	TRBJ2-5	.	CSATLNFGETQYF	TGCAGTGCTACCCTGAATTTCGGGGAGACCCAGTACTTC
TRBV3-1	TRBD1	TRBJ2-7	.	CASSHRGPASNEQYF	TGTGCCAGCAGCCATAGGGGGCCGGCGAGCAACGAGCAGTACTTC
TRBV28	.	TRBJ1-2	few	CASQGGYGYTF	TGTGCCAGCCAAGGGGGGTATGGCTACACCTTC
TRBV19	TRBD2	TRBJ2-7	.	CASSTTSAYEQYF	TGTGCCAGTAGTACGACTAGCGCCTACGAGCAGTACTTC
TRBV20-1	.	TRBJ2-5	many	CSAGGITQETQYF	TGCAGTGCAGGGGGGATAACCCAAGAGACCCAGTACTTC
TRBV12-3/TRBV12-4	.	TRBJ1-2	many	CASSWTGGEGYTF	TGTGCCAGCAGTTGGACGGGCGGTGAAGGCTACACCTTC
TRBV5-1	.	TRBJ2-7	many	CASSLAGGAGYEQYF	TGCGCCAGCAGCTTGGCCGGCGGAGCCGGCTACGAGCAGTACTTC
TRBV14	TRBD2	TRBJ2-5	.	CASSQDPSGRALETQYF	TGTGCCAGCAGCCAAGATCCCAGCGGGAGGGCCTTGGAGACCCAGTACTTC